Each of the 27 T cell receptor beta chains below was sequenced from the same sample in a study of blood T cell repertoires in COVID-19. Clones were read by immunoSEQ multiplex PCR, and TCRdb kept only the in-frame ones, dropping some. The table has 100,000 to 120,000 clones, around 74% seen once. Sequencing was done on a sample of peripheral blood. The receptors derive from a woman aged 60-70 years with acute or convalescent COVID-19.

The chain has TRBV5-6 and TRBJ1-1, with a weak D call TRBD1 (5 bases). This CDR3 is 13 amino acids long. The V end lost 2 bases, the J end lost 6 bases, and 11 bases lay between the germline ends. Germline CDR1 reads SGHDT; CDR2 reads YYEEEE. The CDR3 nucleotides read TGTGCCAGCAGCTTAACGCTCAGGGCTGAAGCTTTCTTT. Translated: CASSLTLRAEAFF.

The rearrangement uses TRBV3-1 (or the pseudogene TRBV3-2) and TRBJ1-2, with D possibly TRBD1 on 6 matching bases. Germline loops: CDR1 LGHDT, CDR2 YNNKEL (reference sequence). The CDR3 is 13 residues long. The V end was cut by 1 base, the J end by 7 bases, with 10 bases between. The CDR3 DNA reads TGTGCCAGCAGCCAAGCACAGGGTAGTGGCTACACCTTC. Its translation: CASSQAQGSGYTF.

This chain links TRBV7-9 with TRBJ2-3; TRBD1 agrees at 7 bases. From germline, CDR1 is SEHNR and CDR2 FQNEAQ (reference sequence). This CDR3 comprises 18 residues. Unmatched junction bases numbered 16, after V lost 5 bases and J lost 2 bases. The CDR3 DNA is TGTGCCAGCAGCCCAAGACCCGACAGGGCCAGCTACACAGATACGCAGTATTTT. This translates into CASSPRPDRASYTDTQYF.

The chain links TRBV7-2 to TRBJ1-1, with 8 nucleotides matching TRBD1. The CDR3 length is 12 residues. Germline CDR1 SGHTA, CDR2 FQGNSA. V shed 5 bases, J shed 10 bases, and the junction held 6 bases outside the gene matches. Here the CDR3 DNA reads TGTGCCAGCAGCCTTCGGACAGGGTCAGCTTTCTTT. It encodes CASSLRTGSAFF.

The J gene is TRBJ1-2, the V gene TRBV6-6, with D maybe TRBD1 (5 bases). The length of the CDR3 is 13 residues. V gave up 6 bases and J gave up 0 bases, with 8 bases separating them. Germline values: CDR1 MNHNY, CDR2 SVGAGI (reference sequence). The chain's CDR3 is CASRPGSNYGYTF. The CDR3 DNA sequence: TGTGCCAGCAGACCAGGGTCTAACTATGGCTACACCTTC.

V usage is TRBV30 and J usage is TRBJ2-7, with D maybe TRBD1 (6 bases). Trimming shortened V by 0 bases and J by 3 bases, and 12 bases separated the two germline ends. Germline V lookup: CDR1 GTSNPN, CDR2 SVGIG (reference sequence). The CDR3 loop spans 14 amino acids. CDR3 coding DNA: TGTGCCTGGAGTGTACCAGGGACAAGCTACGAGCAGTACTTC. Residues: CAWSVPGTSYEQYF.

V gene TRBV2 combines with J gene TRBJ1-6, with TRBD1 as a possible D gene (5 bases). CDR1 SNHLY and CDR2 FYNNEI come from the germline V gene. V was clipped by 7 bases and J by 7 bases, with 17 bases between them. The CDR3 is made up of 15 amino acids. CDR3 sequence: CASILDSLQNSPLHF. The CDR3 DNA is TGTGCCAGCATTCTAGACAGTCTCCAAAATTCACCCCTCCACTTT.

The chain uses TRBV4-3 and TRBJ2-2; a possible D gene is TRBD1 (6 bases). The CDR3 is 15 amino acids. V lost 0 bases and J lost 4, with 9 bases in between. The germline gives CDR1 LGHNA, CDR2 YSLEER. The CDR3 sequence: CASSQDQGSTGELFF. In DNA, the CDR3 is TGCGCCAGCAGCCAAGATCAGGGGTCCACCGGGGAGCTGTTTTTT.

This chain links TRBV9 with TRBJ2-1; 8 nucleotides align to TRBD2. The length of the CDR3 is 16 residues. V was pared by 3 bases and J by 5 bases, with 10 bases of the junction left unmatched. Per germline, CDR1 SGDLS and CDR2 YYNGEE. CDR3 bases: TGTGCCAGCAGCGGCCTCCGGGGGGGTACTAACAATGAGCAGTTCTTC. It encodes CASSGLRGGTNNEQFF.

The CDR3 DNA reads as TGTGCCAGCAGTGGATCCCCCCTGACAGTCCTTAATACGCAGTATTTT. This encodes CASSGSPLTVLNTQYF. This rearrangement joins TRBV6-1 to TRBJ2-3, with D possibly matching TRBD1 (5 bases). The CDR3 totals 16 residues. Trimming took 4 bases from V and 7 from J, leaving 21 bases between them. Germline loops: CDR1 MNHNS, CDR2 SASEGT.

The rearrangement links TRBV7-6 to TRBJ1-2; 8 bases line up with TRBD1. Germline CDR1 is SGHVS and CDR2 is FNYEAQ. Losses at the gene ends were 4 bases for V and 6 bases for J; bases not matched to a gene: 4. The CDR3 covers 13 residues. The CDR3 region has the DNA TGTGCCAGCAGCTCCGACAGGGGACATGGCTACACCTTC. Translated: CASSSDRGHGYTF. The entire variable domain, with the rest obtained from reference TRBV7-6 and TRBJ1-2, is as follows: GAGVSQSPRYKVTKRGQDVALRCDPISGHVSLYWYRQALGQGPEFLTYFNYEAQQDKSGLPNDRFSAERPEGSISTLTIQRTEQRDSAMYRCASSSDRGHGYTFGSGTRLTVV.

This clone occurred once. The chain couples TRBV5-5 to TRBJ2-3; TRBD1 matches 9 bases. The CDR3 is made up of 14 amino acids. J was trimmed by 4 bases and V by 2 bases; bases with no gene match: 2. CDR1 and CDR2 (germline): SGHKS, YYEKEE (reference sequence). In DNA form, the CDR3 reads TGTGCCAGCAGCTTTGGACAGGGGCCAGATACGCAGTATTTT. It yields the protein CASSFGQGPDTQYF.

This clone was seen more than once but under ten times. This chain uses TRBV5-1 with TRBJ1-6, with TRBD1 matching over 9 bases. V gave up 4 bases and J gave up 4 bases; unmatched junction bases: 12. Germline V CDR1 and CDR2: SGHRS, YFSETQ. The CDR3 spans 18 residues. The chain's CDR3 is CASSPGTGSRHYNSPLHF. Here the CDR3 DNA reads TGCGCCAGCAGCCCCGGGACAGGGTCCCGACATTATAATTCACCCCTCCACTTT.

The gene calls are TRBV10-3 and TRBJ1-2; D unresolved. Between the trimmed V and J ends, which lost 0 bases and 9 bases, there was a span of 8 bases. The germline V gene encodes CDR1 ENHRY and CDR2 SYGVKD. The CDR3 totals 12 residues. CDR3 amino acids: CAISESTNSYTF. In DNA form, the CDR3 reads TGTGCCATCAGTGAGTCGACAAACAGCTACACCTTC.

The chain uses TRBV6-6 and TRBJ1-2, with D maybe TRBD1 (5 bases). Trimming removed 5 bases at V and 1 base at J, with 20 bases between. This CDR3 has 17 amino acids. The germline CDR1 and CDR2 sequences are MNHNY and SVGAGI (reference sequence). CDR3 protein: CASSPPGLLNFNYGYTF. The CDR3 nucleotides read TGTGCCAGCAGTCCTCCGGGACTACTAAACTTTAACTATGGCTACACCTTC.

This clone has at least ten counts. This sequence joins TRBV25-1 and TRBJ2-5, with 8 bases aligning to TRBD1. This CDR3 has 14 amino acids. Looked up from germline, CDR1 is MGHDK and CDR2 is SYGVNS. V shed 4 bases, J shed 5 bases, and the junction held 6 bases outside the gene matches. CDR3 in DNA: TGTGCCAGCAGTGTCCAGCGACAGGGGGAGACCCAGTACTTC. Amino acid sequence: CASSVQRQGETQYF.

The CDR3 sequence is CASSFRDRGYFGQPQHF. The CDR3 DNA follows: TGTGCCAGCAGTTTCCGGGACAGGGGGTACTTTGGTCAGCCCCAGCATTTT. V gene TRBV28 combines with J gene TRBJ1-5; 11 nucleotides align to TRBD1. Trimming took 3 bases from V and 6 from J; bases not matched to a gene: 10. The germline gives CDR1 MDHEN, CDR2 SYDVKM. The CDR3 is made up of 17 amino acids.

This clone is a singleton in its sample. The chain couples TRBV28 to TRBJ1-3; 10 bases agree with TRBD1. Per germline, CDR1 MDHEN and CDR2 SYDVKM. This CDR3 has 16 residues. Trimming took 6 bases from V and 4 from J; bases not matched to a gene: 9. The CDR3 protein is CASRPSTGGLGNTIYF. CDR3 nucleotides: TGTGCCAGCAGACCATCGACAGGGGGCCTCGGAAACACCATATATTTT.

This clone was recorded a few times. The rearrangement uses TRBV9 and TRBJ2-1; D is uncertain. The CDR3 is 16 amino acids. Trimming took off 2 bases at V and 0 bases at J, with 12 bases between the two ends. Germline V gene data show CDR1 as SGDLS and CDR2 as YYNGEE. For the CDR3, the DNA is TGTGCCAGCAGCGTCGGTCAAGCCCCCTCCTACAATGAGCAGTTCTTC. Protein: CASSVGQAPSYNEQFF.

This clone was seen at least ten times. The V and J genes are TRBV5-8 and TRBJ1-5, with 7 bases identical to TRBD1. This CDR3 has 16 residues. Trimming took 6 bases from V and 4 from J; bases not matched to a gene: 13. Germline CDR1 reads SGHTS; CDR2 reads YDEGEE. The CDR3 nucleotides read TGTGCCAGCATGCCCCGGGACAGTCTAGTAAATCAGCCCCAGCATTTT. Protein: CASMPRDSLVNQPQHF.

A single count supports this clone. The chain links TRBV11-1 to TRBJ2-1, with 9 positions matching TRBD1. This CDR3 region has 13 residues. Per the germline V gene, CDR1 is SGHAT and CDR2 is FQDESV (reference sequence). The V and J ends lost 4 bases and 9 bases, in that order; junction bases with no gene match: 4. The CDR3 DNA sequence: TGTGCCAGCAGCTCGGGACAGGGTCGTGAGCAGTTCTTC. Translated: CASSSGQGREQFF.

A few counts support this clone. V and J are TRBV6-5 and TRBJ2-7, with D possibly being TRBD1 (6 bases). The germline V gene has CDR1 MNHEY and CDR2 SVGAGI. Trimming stripped 4 bases from V and 0 bases from J, with 13 bases between. The CDR3 loop spans 15 amino acids. The CDR3 region is CASSLRGGGSYEQYF. The CDR3, as DNA: TGTGCCAGCAGTTTGCGAGGGGGTGGCTCCTACGAGCAGTACTTC.

V is TRBV3-1 (or the pseudogene TRBV3-2) and J is TRBJ1-1; D is uncertain. Deletions cut 1 base from V and 2 bases from J, with 8 bases between. CDR3 length equals 14 residues. Germline loops: CDR1 LGHDT, CDR2 YNNKEL (reference sequence). The CDR3 DNA sequence: TGTGCCAGCAGCCAAGCACAATTTAACACTGAAGCTTTCTTT. It yields the protein CASSQAQFNTEAFF.

The J gene is TRBJ2-5, the V gene TRBV10-3, with 16 nucleotides matching TRBD2. After removal of 8 bases from V and 2 bases from J, the junction contained 2 bases not matched to a gene. The CDR3 totals 15 residues. CDR1 ENHRY and CDR2 SYGVKD come from the germline V gene. The CDR3: CAIRGLAGGQETQYF. In DNA, the CDR3 is TGTGCCATCCGGGGACTAGCGGGGGGGCAAGAGACCCAGTACTTC.

The J gene is TRBJ1-2, the V gene TRBV7-8, with TRBD1 identical over 8 bases. Trimming removed 5 bases from V and 6 bases from J; junction bases left unmatched: 11. Germline V lookup: CDR1 SGHVS, CDR2 FQNEAQ. This CDR3 is built from 15 residues. In DNA form, the CDR3 reads TGTGCCAGCAGCCCAGCAGGGACAGGCGGCGATGGCTACACCTTC. Its protein is CASSPAGTGGDGYTF.

The gene calls are TRBV19 and TRBJ2-7; tentative D call: TRBD1 (8 bases). Between the trimmed V and J ends, which lost 3 bases and 3 bases, there was a span of 15 bases. The germline V gene has CDR1 LNHDA and CDR2 SQIVND (reference sequence). The CDR3 length is 15 residues. Here the CDR3 DNA reads TGTGCCAGTAGTATGGTGACAGGGGACTACTACGAGCAGTACTTC. It codes for CASSMVTGDYYEQYF.

The V call is TRBV19, the J call TRBJ1-1; D is unresolved. The CDR3 runs 13 residues. Trimming removed 3 bases from V and 7 bases from J, with 12 bases in between. The germline V gene has CDR1 LNHDA and CDR2 SQIVND (reference sequence). The CDR3 DNA sequence: TGTGCCAGTAGTATTGTTGAGGGTGATGAAGCTTTCTTT. It yields the protein CASSIVEGDEAFF.